This TCR beta chain emerged from a study of blood T cell repertoires in COVID-19. In the authors' workflow: From reference gene primer amplification, estimates of nucleated cell counts were derived. Some clones are missing from TCRdb's copy, which holds only in-frame ones; the method was immunoSEQ multiplex PCR. The V and J calls and clone size are taken from that table; D and trimming were inferred from the DNA. The sample includes 430,000 or so clones, 70% to 90% seen only once; the top ten take over 1.5%. CDR1 SGHDN and CDR2 FVKESK come from the germline V gene. J was trimmed by 4 bases and V by 4 bases; bases with no gene match: 5. This CDR3 spans 15 amino acids.

This rearrangement joins TRBV14 to TRBJ1-2; 11 bases fit TRBD1. This TCR came from a woman aged 40 to 50 who had recovered from COVID-19. The sequenced sample was PBMCs or T cells enriched from blood (not recorded which). The chain's CDR3 is CASSPGTGGSYGYTF. For the CDR3, the DNA is TGTGCCAGCAGCCCCGGGACAGGGGGTTCCTATGGCTACACCTTC. The whole variable domain, filled in from reference TRBV14 and TRBJ1-2, reads EAGVTQFPSHSVIEKGQTVTLRCDPISGHDNLYWYRRVMGKEIKFLLHFVKESKQDESGMPNNRFLAERTGGTYSTLKVQPAELEDSGVYFCASSPGTGGSYGYTFGSGTRLTVV.